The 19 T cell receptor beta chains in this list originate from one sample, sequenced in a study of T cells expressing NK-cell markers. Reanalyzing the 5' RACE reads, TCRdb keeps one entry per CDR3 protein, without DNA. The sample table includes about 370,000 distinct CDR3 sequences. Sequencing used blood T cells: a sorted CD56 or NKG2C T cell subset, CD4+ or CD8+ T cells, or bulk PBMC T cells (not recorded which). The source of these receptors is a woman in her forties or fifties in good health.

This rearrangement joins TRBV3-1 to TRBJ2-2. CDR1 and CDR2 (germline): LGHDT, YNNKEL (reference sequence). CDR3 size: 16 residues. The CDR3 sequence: CASSQLSGHYTGELFF.

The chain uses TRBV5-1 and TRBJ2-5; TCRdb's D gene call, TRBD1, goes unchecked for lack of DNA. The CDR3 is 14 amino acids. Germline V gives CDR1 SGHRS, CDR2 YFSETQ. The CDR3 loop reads CASSLGTGQETQYF.

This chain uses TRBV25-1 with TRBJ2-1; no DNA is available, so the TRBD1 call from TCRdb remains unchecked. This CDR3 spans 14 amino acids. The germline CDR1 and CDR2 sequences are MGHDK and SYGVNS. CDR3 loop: CASSEPADSWEQFF.

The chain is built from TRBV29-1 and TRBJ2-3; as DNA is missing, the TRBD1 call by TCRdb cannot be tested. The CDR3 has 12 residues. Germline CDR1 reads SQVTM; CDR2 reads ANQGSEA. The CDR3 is CTGTVSTDTQYF.

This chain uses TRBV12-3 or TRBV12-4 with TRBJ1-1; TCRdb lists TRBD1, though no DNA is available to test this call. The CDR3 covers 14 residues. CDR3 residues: CASRRLRVGAEAFF.

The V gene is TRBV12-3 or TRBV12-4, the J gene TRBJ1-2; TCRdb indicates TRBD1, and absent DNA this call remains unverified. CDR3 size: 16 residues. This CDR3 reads CASSSHGHLLLGGYTF.

CDR3 sequence reads: CAIRPSFVETSDQETQYF. The rearrangement joins TRBV10-3 to TRBJ2-5; with no DNA, the TCRdb D assignment of TRBD2 cannot be verified. Per germline, CDR1 ENHRY and CDR2 SYGVKD. The CDR3 has 18 residues.

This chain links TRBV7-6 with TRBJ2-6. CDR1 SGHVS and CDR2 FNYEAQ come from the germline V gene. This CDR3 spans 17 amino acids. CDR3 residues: CASSLLTRDSGANVLTF.

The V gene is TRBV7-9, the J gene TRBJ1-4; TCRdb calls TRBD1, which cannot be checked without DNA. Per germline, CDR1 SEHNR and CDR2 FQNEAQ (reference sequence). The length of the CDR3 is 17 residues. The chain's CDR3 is CASSFLRGRATNEKLFF.

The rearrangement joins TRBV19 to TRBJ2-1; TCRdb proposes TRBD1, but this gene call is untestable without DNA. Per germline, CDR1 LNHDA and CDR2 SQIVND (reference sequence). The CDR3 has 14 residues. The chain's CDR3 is CAISGPGSYNEQFF. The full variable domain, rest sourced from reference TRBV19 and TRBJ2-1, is DGGITQSPKYLFRKEGQNVTLSCEQNLNHDAMYWYRQDPGQGLRLIYYSQIVNDFQKGDIAEGYSVSREKKESFPLTVTSAQKNPTAFYLCAISGPGSYNEQFFGPGTRLTVL.

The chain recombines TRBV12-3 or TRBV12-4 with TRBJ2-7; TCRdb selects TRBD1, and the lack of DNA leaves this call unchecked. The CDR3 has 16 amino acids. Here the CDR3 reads CASSRSRDRGPYEQYF.

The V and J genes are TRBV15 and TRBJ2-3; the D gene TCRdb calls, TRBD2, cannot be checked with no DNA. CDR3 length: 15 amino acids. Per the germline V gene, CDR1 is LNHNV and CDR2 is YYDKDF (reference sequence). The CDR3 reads CATSNSGRAIDTQYF.

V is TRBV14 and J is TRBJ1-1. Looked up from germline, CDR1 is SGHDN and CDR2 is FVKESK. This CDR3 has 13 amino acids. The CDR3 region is CASSQVPNTEAFF.

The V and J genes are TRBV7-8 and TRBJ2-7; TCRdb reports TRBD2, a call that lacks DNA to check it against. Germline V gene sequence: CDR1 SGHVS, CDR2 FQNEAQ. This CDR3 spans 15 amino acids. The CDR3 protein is CASSLYRDSSYEQYF. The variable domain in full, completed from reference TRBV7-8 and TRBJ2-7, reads GAGVSQSPRYKVAKRGQDVALRCDPISGHVSLFWYQQALGQGPEFLTYFQNEAQLDKSGLPSDRFFAERPEGSVSTLKIQRTQQEDSAVYLCASSLYRDSSYEQYFGPGTRLTVT.

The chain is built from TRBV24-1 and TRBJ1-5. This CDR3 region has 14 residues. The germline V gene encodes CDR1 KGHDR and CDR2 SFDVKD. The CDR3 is CATSAAGDYQPQHF.

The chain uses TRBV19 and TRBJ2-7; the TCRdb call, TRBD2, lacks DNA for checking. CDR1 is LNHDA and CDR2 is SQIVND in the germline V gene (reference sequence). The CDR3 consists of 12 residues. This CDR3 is CASSMGADQQYF. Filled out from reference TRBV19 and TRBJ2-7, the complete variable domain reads DGGITQSPKYLFRKEGQNVTLSCEQNLNHDAMYWYRQDPGQGLRLIYYSQIVNDFQKGDIAEGYSVSREKKESFPLTVTSAQKNPTAFYLCASSMGADQQYFGPGTRLTVT.

CDR3 sequence reads: CASSYGTRYTGELFF. This sequence joins TRBV6-5 and TRBJ2-2; TCRdb designates TRBD1, a call that cannot be tested without DNA. In germline, CDR1 is MNHEY, CDR2 SVGAGI. The CDR3 has 15 residues.

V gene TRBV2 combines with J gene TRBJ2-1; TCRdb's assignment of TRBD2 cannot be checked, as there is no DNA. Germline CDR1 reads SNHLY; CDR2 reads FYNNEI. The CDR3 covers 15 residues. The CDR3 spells CASTAGVTLRNEQFF.

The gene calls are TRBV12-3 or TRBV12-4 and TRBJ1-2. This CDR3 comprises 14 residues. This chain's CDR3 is CASSFGRSNYGYTF.